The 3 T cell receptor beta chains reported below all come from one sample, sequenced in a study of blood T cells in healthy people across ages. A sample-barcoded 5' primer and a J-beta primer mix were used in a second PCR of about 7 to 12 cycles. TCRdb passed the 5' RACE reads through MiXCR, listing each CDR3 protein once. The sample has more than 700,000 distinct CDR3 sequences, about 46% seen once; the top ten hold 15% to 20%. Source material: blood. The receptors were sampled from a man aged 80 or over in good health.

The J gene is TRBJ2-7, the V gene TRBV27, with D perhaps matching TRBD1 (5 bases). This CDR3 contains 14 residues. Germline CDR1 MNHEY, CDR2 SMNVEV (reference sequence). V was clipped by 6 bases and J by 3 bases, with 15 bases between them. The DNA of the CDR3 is TGTGCCAGCAGCCTAAAATCGACAGACTACGAGCAGTACTTC. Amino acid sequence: CASSLKSTDYEQYF.

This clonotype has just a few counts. The CDR3 DNA sequence: TGTGCCAGCAGCTTAGCGGTACAGGGAAGGCCTGAAGCTTTCTTT. As protein: CASSLAVQGRPEAFF. The chain joins TRBV11-2 to TRBJ1-1; D possibly corresponds to TRBD1 (6 bases). The germline V and J ends were trimmed by 1 base and 6 bases, with 15 bases remaining between them. This CDR3 is 15 amino acids long. Germline assignment: CDR1 SGHAT and CDR2 FQNNGV. The full variable domain, in which reference TRBV11-2 and TRBJ1-1 provide the parts outside the CDR3, is EAGVAQSPRYKIIEKRQSVAFWCNPISGHATLYWYQQILGQGPKLLIQFQNNGVVDDSQLPKDRFSAERLKGVDSTLKIQPAKLEDSAVYLCASSLAVQGRPEAFFGQGTRLTVV.

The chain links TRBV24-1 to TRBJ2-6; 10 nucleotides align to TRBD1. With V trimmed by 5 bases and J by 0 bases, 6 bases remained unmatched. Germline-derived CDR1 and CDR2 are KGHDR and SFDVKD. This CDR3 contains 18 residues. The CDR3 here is CATSATGQGTSGANVLTF. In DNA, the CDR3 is TGTGCCACCAGTGCGACGGGACAGGGGACCTCTGGGGCCAACGTCCTGACTTTC.